Shown below are 8 T cell receptor beta chains from a single sample sequenced in a study of Ad26.COV2.S vaccination and SARS-CoV-2 variants. Measured with immunoSEQ multiplex PCR; TCRdb has only the in-frame clones, and not every one. The sample holds 380,000 or so clones, around 89% seen once. Treatment defined: about 20 received Ad26.COV2.S at low or high dose, single or two shots; about 5 received placebo; per-sample allocation not given. Collection of the samples took place on day 63 after the first injection of vaccine or placebo. The starting material was peripheral blood, obtained in a trial of Ad26.COV2.S vaccine versus placebo. Every receptor here comes from a person aged 18 to 59 who received the Ad26.COV2.S COVID-19 vaccine or a placebo.

In DNA, the CDR3 is TGCGCCAGCAGCCCTACCGGGATGACTAACGGCTACACCTTC. Translated: CASSPTGMTNGYTF. V and J are TRBV5-1 and TRBJ1-2; no reliable D call. The CDR3 spans 14 residues. Germline loops: CDR1 SGHRS, CDR2 YFSETQ. Trimming cost V 4 bases and J 8 bases, with 18 bases left between them.

The rearrangement joins TRBV6-5 to TRBJ2-2; D is undetermined. V shed 4 bases and J shed 6 bases, with 15 bases lying between them. The CDR3 runs to 15 residues. Germline values: CDR1 MNHEY, CDR2 SVGAGI. The CDR3 sequence is CASSSLGIVAGELFF. DNA of the CDR3: TGTGCCAGCAGTTCCCTTGGAATCGTGGCCGGGGAGCTGTTTTTT.

This clone came up a few times. A junction end diverges from the germline sequence, so it may reflect a read error. The V call is TRBV7-7, the J call TRBJ2-5; TRBD2 agrees at 9 bases. Germline CDR1 is SSHAT and CDR2 is FNYEAQ (reference sequence). This CDR3 has 15 residues. In DNA form, the CDR3 reads TGTGCTAGCAGCGCCGGGACTAGCTCTGTGGAGACCCAGTACTTC. Translated, it gives CASSAGTSSVETQYF.

The J gene is TRBJ1-6, the V gene TRBV9; unclear D gene. Between the trimmed V and J ends, which lost 4 bases and 10 bases, there was a span of 15 bases. The CDR3 is 14 residues long. Germline V gives CDR1 SGDLS, CDR2 YYNGEE. Here the CDR3 DNA reads TGTGCCAGCAGCCCCCGACCCGGAGAGTCACCCCTCCACTTT. Translation gives CASSPRPGESPLHF.

The chain uses TRBV19 and TRBJ2-5; no clear D gene. Deletions cut 4 bases from V and 5 bases from J, with 11 bases between. Germline CDR1 LNHDA, CDR2 SQIVND (reference sequence). The CDR3 has 13 amino acids. The CDR3 sequence: CASSSSGMETQYF. In DNA, the CDR3 is TGTGCCAGTAGTAGTTCCGGAATGGAGACCCAGTACTTC.

The chain joins TRBV27 to TRBJ2-7, with unresolved D. In germline, CDR1 is MNHEY, CDR2 SMNVEV (reference sequence). The CDR3 has 15 amino acids. Trimming left V 2 bases short and J 7 bases short, with 18 bases between. In DNA, the CDR3 is TGTGCCAGCAGTTTAGTGGCAGCAGACCATTATGAGCAGTACTTC. Translated, it gives CASSLVAADHYEQYF.

This chain joins TRBV9 and TRBJ2-7; 8 nucleotides align to TRBD1. This CDR3 has 15 amino acids. The V gene end was trimmed by 0 bases and the J gene end by 2 bases; junction bases not matched to a gene: 4. CDR1 and CDR2 (germline): SGDLS, YYNGEE. CDR3 bases: TGTGCCAGCAGCGTAGGGGCAGGGGGCACCTACGAGCAGTACTTC. Translation: CASSVGAGGTYEQYF.

This clone has more than one count but fewer than ten. V and J are TRBV4-1 and TRBJ2-1, with 10 bases aligning to TRBD2. Per the germline V gene, CDR1 is MGHRA and CDR2 is YSYEKL. CDR3 length: 16 amino acids. The ends lost 1 base at V and 8 bases at J; junction bases unmatched: 8. CDR3 amino acids: CASSQGRASGRDEQFF. For the CDR3, the DNA is TGCGCCAGCAGCCAAGGGAGGGCTAGCGGGAGAGATGAGCAGTTCTTC.